The sample holds many counts of the clone carrying this TCR beta chain. A single record per CDR3 protein comes from TCRdb applying MiXCR to the 5' RACE reads. The data show 130,000 to 150,000 distinct CDR3 sequences, about 6.1% seen once. The data were taken from a study of T-cell memory formation after mild COVID-19. This receptor was taken from an adult woman who had mild COVID-19 (a few samples of this study predate the infection). Cell type and time point are not known. Sequenced: PBMCs or a T cell subset sorted from them (not recorded which).

CDR3 sequence (DNA): TGCAGCGTTCACACTAGAGGATCCTACAATGAGCAGTTCTTC. Translation gives CSVHTRGSYNEQFF. The chain couples TRBV29-1 to TRBJ2-1; possibly TRBD2 for D (5 bases). CDR3 size: 14 residues. Germline V gene lookup returns CDR1 SQVTM and CDR2 ANQGSEA. V lost 5 bases, J lost 1 base, and 12 bases lay in between.